Following are 9 T cell receptor beta chains from one sample sequenced in a study of cytomegalovirus exposure and HLA in healthy donors. Only in-frame clones appear in the TCRdb table, and some are missing; sequencing was by immunoSEQ multiplex PCR. The data show some 150,000 clones, roughly nine tenths seen once. Input material: PBMCs. These receptors originate from a woman aged 18-29 years in good health and CMV-seropositive.

V is TRBV6-1 and J is TRBJ1-2; TRBD1 might be the D (5 bases). CDR1 and CDR2 (germline): MNHNS, SASEGT. The ends were cut back, 2 bases at V and 5 bases at J, with 9 bases in the middle. The CDR3 spans 13 residues. CDR3 nucleotides: TGTGCCAGCAGTGAAACAGGCTGGTATGGCTACACCTTC. Its translation is CASSETGWYGYTF.

The chain recombines TRBV28 with TRBJ2-2; maybe TRBD2 (5 bases). Germline V CDR1 and CDR2: MDHEN, SYDVKM. Trimming left V 7 bases short and J 4 bases short, with 7 bases between. CDR3 length: 12 residues. The CDR3 loop is CASTEVTGELFF. For the CDR3, the DNA is TGTGCCAGCACGGAGGTCACCGGGGAGCTGTTTTTT. Complete variable domain (other parts from reference TRBV28 and TRBJ2-2): DVKVTQSSRYLVKRTGEKVFLECVQDMDHENMFWYRQDPGLGLRLIYFSYDVKMKEKGDIPEGYSVSREKKERFSLILESASTNQTSMYLCASTEVTGELFFGEGSRLTVL.

The gene calls are TRBV30 and TRBJ2-2, with unresolved D. This CDR3 has 13 residues. V was shortened by 8 bases and J by 1 base, with 11 bases between the two germline ends. The germline V gene has CDR1 GTSNPN and CDR2 SVGIG (reference sequence). CDR3 nucleotides: TGTGCCGCCCAACACAGGAACACCGGGGAGCTGTTTTTT. Translated, it gives CAAQHRNTGELFF.

The chain has TRBV10-3 and TRBJ2-1; the match to TRBD2 covers 10 bases. Germline assignment: CDR1 ENHRY and CDR2 SYGVKD. This CDR3 spans 15 amino acids. The junction had 3 bases not matched to a gene; V was cut back by 5 bases and J by 2 bases. The CDR3 coding sequence is TGTGCCATCAGTCCTAGCGGGGGAGCCTACAATGAGCAGTTCTTC. As protein: CAISPSGGAYNEQFF.

The chain links TRBV9 to TRBJ1-2; 8 bases agree with TRBD1. The CDR3 spans 15 residues. Per germline, CDR1 SGDLS and CDR2 YYNGEE. The ends lost 4 bases at V and 0 bases at J; junction bases unmatched: 5. CDR3 sequence (DNA): TGTGCCAGCAGCCCCAGGACAGGGACTAACTATGGCTACACCTTC. It is translated as CASSPRTGTNYGYTF.

The CDR3 DNA reads as TGCGCCAGCAGCTTGGAACAGGTTTCCTATGGCTACACCTTC. Its protein product is CASSLEQVSYGYTF. V gene TRBV5-1 combines with J gene TRBJ1-2, with D maybe TRBD1 (5 bases). V shed 0 bases and J shed 4 bases, with 10 bases lying between them. CDR1 SGHRS and CDR2 YFSETQ come from the germline V gene. The CDR3 totals 14 residues.

V gene TRBV30 combines with J gene TRBJ1-4, with D possibly TRBD1 on 6 matching bases. The CDR3 has 14 residues. CDR1 and CDR2 (germline): GTSNPN, SVGIG (reference sequence). Trimming pared 7 bases from V and 3 bases from J, leaving 15 bases between. Here the CDR3 DNA reads TGTGCCTCCCCACAGGGCCAGGCTAATGAAAAACTGTTTTTT. Translating gives CASPQGQANEKLFF. Full variable domain (missing parts from reference TRBV30 and TRBJ1-4): SQTIHQWPATLVQPVGSPLSLECTVEGTSNPNLYWYRQAAGRGLQLLFYSVGIGQISSEVPQNLSASRPQDRQFILSSKKLLLSDSGFYLCASPQGQANEKLFFGSGTQLSVL.

This clone showed up just once. The chain employs TRBV11-3 and TRBJ2-7; TRBD2 matches 13 bases. CDR1 and CDR2 (germline): SGHNT, YENEEA. This CDR3 has 16 residues. Losses at the gene ends were 2 bases for V and 6 bases for J; bases not matched to a gene: 7. CDR3 loop: CASSLLLAGGLGEQYF. CDR3 sequence (DNA): TGTGCCAGCAGCTTACTACTAGCGGGAGGGCTGGGCGAGCAGTACTTC.

The sample holds one count of this clone. This chain joins TRBV5-1 and TRBJ2-1, with 10 bases fitting TRBD2. The CDR3 is made up of 15 amino acids. J lost 7 bases, V lost 1 base, and 5 bases had no gene match. Germline V gives CDR1 SGHRS, CDR2 YFSETQ. CDR3 residues: CASSLTSGRGNEQFF. CDR3 DNA sequence: TGCGCCAGCAGCTTGACCAGCGGGAGGGGTAATGAGCAGTTCTTC.